The present entry profiles one T cell receptor beta chain with its context. The record originates from a study of shared clonotypes between healthy human individuals. Study-wide context: Donors were two women and a few men aged 18 to 49. CD8 memory received one plate per donor, CD8 naive two, CD4 memory three and CD4 naive three.

Germline V gives CDR1 SGHTA, CDR2 FQGTGA. Trimming stripped 5 bases from V and 0 bases from J, with 13 bases between. This CDR3 is 15 amino acids long. Sequencing was performed with immunoSEQ multiplex PCR; in TCRdb, only in-frame clones are kept and a portion is missing. The sample lists about 700,000 clones; just over 90% were seen once. Naivety among CD8 cells was defined by CD45RO negativity and positive CCR7 selection, thereby excluding terminally differentiated effector memory CD45RA+ cells. All donors were Caucasian adults living in Nashville, Tennessee. The chain is built from TRBV7-3 and TRBJ2-5; D might be TRBD2 (6 bases). The receptor was derived from a man younger than 45 in good health. The sequenced sample consisted of naive CD8+ T cells sorted from blood. DNA of the CDR3: TGTGCCAGCAGCCCGGGGGACGGGTACCAAGAGACCCAGTACTTC. Translation: CASSPGDGYQETQYF.